This record looks at one TCR beta chain sequence and its context. What it binds is not known. The sample belongs to a study of Ad26.COV2.S vaccination and SARS-CoV-2 variants. Study at large: The COV1001 Ad26.COV2.S trial arm included the donor.

TCRdb keeps only in-frame clones here, not all; method: immunoSEQ multiplex PCR. The profile shows hundreds of thousands of clones, approximately 90% of them singletons. As for treatment: about 20 received Ad26.COV2.S at low or high dose, single or two shots; several received placebo; per-sample allocation not given. At day 63 after the first vaccine or placebo injection, samples were drawn. An Ad26 vector was used to express Wuhan-strain SARS-CoV-2 spike as the vaccine. Regarding the study as a whole: Analytic work on TCR breadth and depth might have understated the full extent of total T cell responses.

Germline loops: CDR1 SGHTA, CDR2 FQGNSA. Germline trimming cut 2 bases from V and 7 bases from J; bases unmatched to any gene: 10. The CDR3 sequence is 17 residues long. Sequencing used peripheral blood, obtained in a trial of Ad26.COV2.S vaccine versus placebo. V usage is TRBV7-2 and J usage is TRBJ2-1; TRBD2 agrees at 11 bases. The sequence came from a person between 18 and 59 years old who received the Ad26.COV2.S COVID-19 vaccine or a placebo. CDR3 nucleotides: TGTGCCAGCAGCTTATTAGTAACTAGCGGGGGCGGGAATGAGCAGTTCTTC. Residues: CASSLLVTSGGGNEQFF.